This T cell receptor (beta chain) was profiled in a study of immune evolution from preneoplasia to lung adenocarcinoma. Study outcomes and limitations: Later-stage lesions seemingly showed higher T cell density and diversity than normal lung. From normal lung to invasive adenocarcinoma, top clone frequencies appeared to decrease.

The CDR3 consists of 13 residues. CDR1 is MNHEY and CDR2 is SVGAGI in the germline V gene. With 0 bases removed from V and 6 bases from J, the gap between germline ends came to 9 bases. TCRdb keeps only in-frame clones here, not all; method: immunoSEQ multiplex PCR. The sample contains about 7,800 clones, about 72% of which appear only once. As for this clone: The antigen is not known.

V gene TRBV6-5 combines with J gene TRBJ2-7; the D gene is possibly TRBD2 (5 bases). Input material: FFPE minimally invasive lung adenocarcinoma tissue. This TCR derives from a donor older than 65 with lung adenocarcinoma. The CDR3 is CASSYSEVAEQYF. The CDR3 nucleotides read TGTGCCAGCAGTTACTCGGAGGTGGCCGAGCAGTACTTC.